This T cell receptor beta chain was profiled in a study of T cell responses to AZD1222 COVID-19 vaccine. Data came from immunoSEQ multiplex PCR; TCRdb stores just in-frame clones and leaves some out. The sample consists of 150,000 or so clones, over 75% of them appearing once. Points on this clone: Its antigen is unidentified.

Study-level points and caveats: Regions 160-218 and 743-854 held dominance among vaccine-associated CD4 TCRs, which spanned spike. Seropositivity was recorded at baseline in only 5 or 6 AZD1222 recipients.

Deletions cut 2 bases from V and 8 bases from J, with 7 bases between. The CDR3 covers 12 residues. Germline V gene sequence: CDR1 MNHEY, CDR2 SVGAGI. The chain joins TRBV6-5 to TRBJ2-1, with no clear D. The specimen was peripheral blood, collected on day 0 of AZD1222 vaccination. The TCR was taken from an adult in good health. Written as DNA, the CDR3 is TGTGCCAGCAGTTACGATCGACATGAGCAGTTCTTC. The encoded protein is CASSYDRHEQFF.